This T cell receptor (beta chain) originates from a study of control samples from healthy donors and cancer patients. The CDR3 runs 14 residues. The V end was cut by 2 bases, the J end by 6 bases, with 14 bases between. The germline V gene has CDR1 GTSNPN and CDR2 SVGIG (reference sequence). Profiling relied on immunoSEQ multiplex PCR, and the TCRdb table lists in-frame clones only, not all of them. The table includes tens of thousands of clones, more than 70% detected once. The chain joins TRBV30 to TRBJ2-1; D tentatively reads TRBD1 or TRBD2 (5 bases each). The sample was PBMCs. This receptor was identified in a woman aged 55-75 years with lung cancer. The CDR3 reads CAWSPMTGGNEQFF. The CDR3 coding sequence is TGTGCCTGGAGTCCGATGACTGGGGGCAATGAGCAGTTCTTC.